These 2 T cell receptor beta chains originate from one sample sequenced in a study of cytomegalovirus exposure and HLA in healthy donors. The PCR was carried out with 60 Vbeta primers and 13 Jbeta primers. The method was immunoSEQ multiplex PCR; TCRdb's version includes in-frame clones alone and lacks a portion of them. Of hundreds of thousands of clones in the sample, about 72% were seen once. The source material was PBMCs. The receptors stem from a male donor in good health and CMV-seronegative.

Only one count was recorded for this clone. This chain joins TRBV27 and TRBJ2-7, with D perhaps matching TRBD1 (5 bases). Germline CDR1 MNHEY, CDR2 SMNVEV (reference sequence). The CDR3 contains 14 residues. V lost 5 bases and J 3 bases, leaving 14 bases between the germline ends. The CDR3 here is CASSTPMGLYEQYF. The CDR3 bases are TGTGCCAGCAGTACCCCTATGGGGCTCTACGAGCAGTACTTC.

The chain carries TRBV6-5 and TRBJ2-1; D may be TRBD1 (6 bases). Germline CDR1 reads MNHEY; CDR2 reads SVGAGI. CDR3 length: 13 amino acids. Trimming shortened V by 5 bases and J by 9 bases, and 14 bases separated the two germline ends. For the CDR3, the DNA is TGTGCCAGCAGTCGTCCGGGACACAGTGAGCAGTTCTTC. Translating gives CASSRPGHSEQFF.